The 27 T cell receptor beta chains reported below all come from one sample, sequenced in a study of shared clonotypes between healthy human individuals. Sequencing used immunoSEQ multiplex PCR; TCRdb keeps in-frame clones, though not all of them. Here the sample spans nearly 2 million clones, approximately 94% being singletons. CD45RO-negative, CCR7-selected cells formed the naive CD8 fraction, which excluded terminally differentiated effector memory CD45RA+ cells. The material sequenced was naive CD8+ T cells sorted from blood. The receptors here all came from a man between 18 and 35 years old in good health.

The V gene is TRBV28, the J gene TRBJ2-2; 7 positions agree with TRBD1. Germline V gene sequence: CDR1 MDHEN, CDR2 SYDVKM. The CDR3 contains 18 residues. With V trimmed by 6 bases and J by 1 base, 14 bases remained unmatched. The CDR3 is CASSTSRDSLLNTGELFF. The CDR3 nucleotides are TGTGCCAGCAGCACTTCCCGGGACAGTTTATTGAACACCGGGGAGCTGTTTTTT.

This chain connects TRBV5-4 to TRBJ2-7, with TRBD2 matching over 10 bases. This CDR3 contains 14 residues. V trimming: 4 bases; J trimming: 4 bases; junction bases outside the gene matches: 5. CDR1 is SGHNT, CDR2 YYREEE, per germline (reference sequence). CDR3 sequence: CASSQASGSYEQYF. In DNA form, the CDR3 reads TGTGCCAGCAGCCAGGCTAGCGGGAGTTACGAGCAGTACTTC. The variable domain in full, with the rest retrieved from reference TRBV5-4 and TRBJ2-7, is ETGVTQSPTHLIKTRGQQVTLRCSSQSGHNTVSWYQQALGQGPQFIFQYYREEENGRGNFPPRFSGLQFPNYSSELNVNALELDDSALYLCASSQASGSYEQYFGPGTRLTVT.

The V and J genes are TRBV10-3 and TRBJ2-7; TRBD2 matches 7 bases. This CDR3 comprises 11 residues. J gave up 7 bases and V 7 bases, and 4 bases lay outside the gene matches. The V gene's germline CDR1 is ENHRY and CDR2 SYGVKD. The CDR3 DNA is TGTGCCATCACCACGGGGGGTGAGCAGTACTTC. Translating it yields CAITTGGEQYF.

CDR3 in amino acids: CASSRGGLGQPQHF. Here the CDR3 DNA reads TGTGCCAGCAGTCGGGGGGGGCTGGGTCAGCCCCAGCATTTT. V and J are TRBV6-1 and TRBJ1-5; D is possibly TRBD1 (6 bases). The V end lost 5 bases, the J end lost 6 bases, and 14 bases lay between the germline ends. Germline CDR1 reads MNHNS; CDR2 reads SASEGT. This CDR3 spans 14 amino acids.

The rearrangement joins TRBV30 to TRBJ2-7; D perhaps matches TRBD1 (5 bases). The CDR3 totals 14 residues. Trimming took 1 base from V and 6 from J, leaving 16 bases between them. The germline CDR1 and CDR2 sequences are GTSNPN and SVGIG (reference sequence). The CDR3 DNA is TGTGCCTGGAGTGGAAGGGGCCCGTGGGGCGAGCAGTACTTC. It codes for CAWSGRGPWGEQYF. The entire variable domain, with the rest obtained from reference TRBV30 and TRBJ2-7, is as follows: SQTIHQWPATLVQPVGSPLSLECTVEGTSNPNLYWYRQAAGRGLQLLFYSVGIGQISSEVPQNLSASRPQDRQFILSSKKLLLSDSGFYLCAWSGRGPWGEQYFGPGTRLTVT.

The chain employs TRBV11-2 and TRBJ2-7; 9 positions match TRBD1. J gave up 3 bases and V 5 bases, and 8 bases lay outside the gene matches. The CDR3 runs to 15 residues. Germline assignment: CDR1 SGHAT and CDR2 FQNNGV. CDR3 protein: CASSGRRTGDYEQYF. The CDR3 DNA is TGTGCCAGCAGCGGAAGGCGGACAGGGGACTACGAGCAGTACTTC.

This clone was counted a few times. CDR3 residues: CASSQANTEAFF. In DNA, the CDR3 is TGTGCCAGCAGCCAAGCCAACACTGAAGCTTTCTTT. This chain links TRBV14 with TRBJ1-1; D call uncertain. The germline V gene has CDR1 SGHDN and CDR2 FVKESK. V lost 1 base to trimming and J lost 2 bases, with 2 bases between them. The CDR3 sequence is 12 residues long.

The chain links TRBV19 to TRBJ1-2, with 7 bases that match TRBD1. From germline, CDR1 is LNHDA and CDR2 SQIVND (reference sequence). This CDR3 comprises 14 residues. With 7 bases clipped from V and 1 base from J, the junction kept 6 bases outside the gene matches. The CDR3 DNA reads TGTGCCAGTACTGAGGGACAGCATAACTATGGCTACACCTTC. Its protein product is CASTEGQHNYGYTF.

This chain connects TRBV5-1 to TRBJ2-7, with no clear D. Germline V lookup: CDR1 SGHRS, CDR2 YFSETQ. Trimming cost V 4 bases and J 2 bases, with 13 bases left between them. CDR3 length: 14 residues. CDR3 DNA sequence: TGCGCCAGCAGCCCCGACCGCGCCCCCTACGAGCAGTACTTC. It is translated as CASSPDRAPYEQYF.

J is TRBJ2-7 and V is TRBV4-2, with TRBD2 identical over 11 bases. This CDR3 has 16 amino acids. V lost 0 bases, J lost 4 bases, and 5 bases stayed unmatched. Germline values: CDR1 LGHNA, CDR2 YNFKEQ. The CDR3 spells CASSQDELAGGYEQYF. Written as DNA, the CDR3 is TGTGCCAGCAGCCAAGATGAGTTAGCGGGGGGGTACGAGCAGTACTTC.

This clone was seen only once. The CDR3 here is CAWSVRGQVHEQYF. In nucleotides, the CDR3 is TGTGCCTGGAGTGTCAGGGGGCAAGTCCACGAGCAGTACTTC. The chain combines TRBV30 with TRBJ2-7; the match to TRBD1 covers 8 bases. CDR1 and CDR2 from the germline V gene are GTSNPN and SVGIG (reference sequence). This CDR3 has 14 amino acids. After removal of 0 bases from V and 5 bases from J, the junction contained 6 bases not matched to a gene.

About this clone: Other DNA sequences in this specimen translate into the identical CDR3. This chain links TRBV6-5 with TRBJ2-7; D call uncertain. There are 14 residues in the CDR3. The germline gives CDR1 MNHEY, CDR2 SVGAGI. V lost 0 bases and J 0 bases, leaving 6 bases between the germline ends. CDR3 in amino acids: CASSYSAASYEQYF. CDR3 in DNA: TGTGCCAGCAGTTACTCGGCAGCCTCCTACGAGCAGTACTTC.

The chain employs TRBV15 and TRBJ1-1; 7 bases match TRBD1. The V and J ends lost 0 bases and 7 bases, in that order; junction bases with no gene match: 2. The CDR3 extends over 13 amino acids. The germline CDR1 and CDR2 sequences are LNHNV and YYDKDF (reference sequence). This CDR3 reads CATSRDRDSEAFF. The CDR3 DNA follows: TGTGCCACCAGCAGAGACAGGGACAGTGAAGCTTTCTTT. The whole variable domain, remainder taken from reference TRBV15 and TRBJ1-1, is DAMVIQNPRYQVTQFGKPVTLSCSQTLNHNVMYWYQQKSSQAPKLLFHYYDKDFNNEADTPDNFQSRRPNTSFCFLDIRSPGLGDTAMYLCATSRDRDSEAFFGQGTRLTVV.

This sequence joins TRBV29-1 and TRBJ2-7, with TRBD1 identical over 10 bases. The CDR3 contains 15 residues. V shed 6 bases, J shed 2 bases, and the junction held 10 bases outside the gene matches. Germline V lookup: CDR1 SQVTM, CDR2 ANQGSEA. The CDR3 region is CSVTPKGTGAYEQYF. The CDR3 bases are TGCAGCGTGACCCCGAAGGGGACAGGGGCCTACGAGCAGTACTTC.

Remarks on this clone: A much larger clone sits a single nucleotide away, making a read error possible. Other DNA sequences in this sample translate to the same CDR3. The V call is TRBV27, the J call TRBJ2-7; D unclear. Germline CDR1 is MNHEY and CDR2 is SMNVEV (reference sequence). The germline V and J ends were trimmed by 6 bases and 3 bases, with 6 bases remaining between them. The CDR3 runs 11 residues. CDR3 region: CASSDLYEQYF. CDR3 DNA sequence: TGTGCCAGCAGCGACCTCTACGAGCAGTACTTC.

J is TRBJ2-5 and V is TRBV18; 7 nucleotides align to TRBD1. The CDR3 is 15 amino acids. V gave up 6 bases and J gave up 2 bases; unmatched junction bases: 9. Germline assignment: CDR1 KGHSH and CDR2 LQKENI. For the CDR3, the DNA is TGTGCCAGCTCCCCGACAGGGATTAAACAAGAGACCCAGTACTTC. Translating gives CASSPTGIKQETQYF.

The rearrangement links TRBV2 to TRBJ2-7, with TRBD1 matching 8 bases. The CDR3 length is 14 residues. Per the germline V gene, CDR1 is SNHLY and CDR2 is FYNNEI. Trimming at V came to 8 bases and at J to 2 bases, leaving 8 bases not matched to a gene. CDR3 protein: CASLGTGSTYEQYF. DNA of the CDR3: TGTGCCAGCCTCGGGACAGGAAGCACCTACGAGCAGTACTTC.

The V and J genes are TRBV6-4 and TRBJ2-1; no clear D. V was pared by 7 bases and J by 3 bases, with 10 bases between. Germline V gene sequence: CDR1 MRHNA, CDR2 SNTAGT. The CDR3 runs 13 residues. CDR3 nucleotide sequence: TGTGCCAGCAATCGGACCTTCTACAATGAGCAGTTCTTC. This sequence encodes CASNRTFYNEQFF.

In its sample, this clone was seen a few times. The chain carries TRBV10-3 and TRBJ1-2; weak D call: TRBD1 (6 bases). Trimming took off 10 bases at V and 6 bases at J, with 21 bases between the two ends. CDR3 length: 14 amino acids. Per the germline V gene, CDR1 is ENHRY and CDR2 is SYGVKD. The CDR3 spells CATTGRGGYDGYTF. The CDR3, as DNA: TGTGCCACGACGGGTAGAGGGGGGTATGATGGCTACACCTTC.

The chain recombines TRBV6-5 with TRBJ2-1, with TRBD1 matching over 7 bases. With V trimmed by 9 bases and J by 4 bases, 9 bases remained unmatched. There are 14 residues in the CDR3. Germline-derived CDR1 and CDR2 are MNHEY and SVGAGI. This chain's CDR3 is CASTMDRRYNEQFF. The CDR3, as DNA: TGTGCCAGTACGATGGACAGGCGTTACAATGAGCAGTTCTTC.

A single count supports this clone. The rearrangement links TRBV13 to TRBJ2-7, with 7 bases fitting TRBD2. The length of the CDR3 is 14 residues. The V gene end was trimmed by 5 bases and the J gene end by 7 bases; junction bases not matched to a gene: 11. CDR1 is PRHDT and CDR2 is FYEKMQ in the germline V gene (reference sequence). CDR3 DNA: TGTGCCAGCAGCCCCCTAGCGGAGTCTGGAGAGCAGTACTTC. The encoded protein is CASSPLAESGEQYF. Variable domain in full (rest from reference TRBV13 and TRBJ2-7): AAGVIQSPRHLIKEKRETATLKCYPIPRHDTVYWYQQGPGQDPQFLISFYEKMQSDKGSIPDRFSAQQFSDYHSELNMSSLELGDSALYFCASSPLAESGEQYFGPGTRLTVT.

The rearrangement links TRBV5-1 to TRBJ2-2; 8 bases are a match to TRBD2. With 2 bases clipped from V and 3 bases from J, the junction kept 12 bases outside the gene matches. The CDR3 covers 18 residues. Germline V gene sequence: CDR1 SGHRS, CDR2 YFSETQ. CDR3 nucleotides: TGCGCCAGCAGCTTTTTTGGGATGCGGGAGGAGTACACCGGGGAGCTGTTTTTT. This sequence encodes CASSFFGMREEYTGELFF.

The chain couples TRBV7-8 to TRBJ2-7, with a weak D call TRBD2 (5 bases). V lost 5 bases and J lost 0, with 17 bases in between. Germline CDR1 and CDR2: SGHVS and FQNEAQ. This CDR3 is 16 amino acids long. CDR3 residues: CASSGGKEGSSYEQYF. In DNA form, the CDR3 reads TGTGCCAGCAGCGGCGGAAAGGAAGGGAGCTCCTACGAGCAGTACTTC.

Comments on this clone: At one of its ends the junction is not consistent with the germline gene, which may arise from a read error. The chain recombines TRBV30 with TRBJ1-2, with a possible D match to TRBD1 (5 bases). CDR1 GTSNPN and CDR2 SVGIG come from the germline V gene (reference sequence). The CDR3 loop spans 12 amino acids. The CDR3 DNA is TGTGCCTGGAGTGTACCGGTGTCAGGGTTAGCCTTC. It is translated as CAWSVPVSGLAF.

This clone came up once. The rearrangement uses TRBV27 and TRBJ1-1; tentative D call: TRBD1 (6 bases). The V gene's germline CDR1 is MNHEY and CDR2 SMNVEV (reference sequence). V was pared by 4 bases and J by 3 bases, with 9 bases between. The CDR3 length is 13 residues. The chain's CDR3 is CASSWTADTEAFF. In DNA, the CDR3 is TGTGCCAGCAGTTGGACAGCGGACACTGAAGCTTTCTTT.

This chain links TRBV6-5 with TRBJ2-1; 8 bases align to TRBD2. The CDR3 is 14 amino acids. The germline gives CDR1 MNHEY, CDR2 SVGAGI. The V and J ends lost 4 bases and 4 bases, in that order; junction bases with no gene match: 3. CDR3 protein: CASSLTGGYNEQFF. CDR3 bases: TGTGCCAGCAGTTTGACGGGGGGGTACAATGAGCAGTTCTTC.

As regards this clone: Being one base from a much bigger clone, this may be a read error. Within the sample, other DNA sequences also encode this same CDR3. The chain employs TRBV28 and TRBJ2-7; D gene ambiguous. Per the germline V gene, CDR1 is MDHEN and CDR2 is SYDVKM. Between the trimmed V and J ends, which lost 2 bases and 6 bases, there was a span of 8 bases. The CDR3 totals 12 residues. The CDR3: CASSLPGPEQYF. The CDR3 DNA reads TGTGCCAGCAGTTTACCCGGCCCCGAGCAGTACTTC. Full variable domain (outside the CDR3, taken from reference TRBV28 and TRBJ2-7): DVKVTQSSRYLVKRTGEKVFLECVQDMDHENMFWYRQDPGLGLRLIYFSYDVKMKEKGDIPEGYSVSREKKERFSLILESASTNQTSMYLCASSLPGPEQYFGPGTRLTVT.